One and the same sample provided the 14 T cell receptor beta chains below, sequenced in a study of blood T cell repertoires in COVID-19. TCRdb's copy holds only in-frame clones and misses some; the assay was immunoSEQ multiplex PCR. The sample holds 90,000 to 100,000 clones, more than 80% seen once. Input material: peripheral blood. The receptors shown here come from a man aged 50 to 60 with COVID-19, enrolled during active disease.

This chain links TRBV13 with TRBJ1-2, with 9 bases identical to TRBD1. V lost 6 bases to trimming and J lost 5 bases; unmatched junction nucleotides: 16. This CDR3 spans 17 amino acids. The germline V gene has CDR1 PRHDT and CDR2 FYEKMQ (reference sequence). CDR3 DNA: TGTGCCAGCAGTAAACAGAAGACGGGGACAGGGACATATGGCTACACCTTC. Its translation: CASSKQKTGTGTYGYTF.

This sequence joins TRBV9 and TRBJ2-3; 11 positions agree with TRBD2. The CDR3 totals 19 residues. Germline CDR1 reads SGDLS; CDR2 reads YYNGEE. Unmatched junction bases numbered 11, after V lost 1 base and J lost 1 base. The chain's CDR3 is CASSVRFSGGADRTDTQYF. The CDR3 DNA follows: TGTGCCAGCAGCGTACGGTTTAGCGGGGGGGCGGATCGCACAGATACGCAGTATTTT.

The V call is TRBV10-3, the J call TRBJ1-6; D is uncertain. The CDR3 is made up of 14 amino acids. V was pared by 3 bases and J by 7 bases, with 10 bases between. The germline CDR1 and CDR2 sequences are ENHRY and SYGVKD. The CDR3 DNA is TGTGCCATCAGTGAAGGAGGGTCCAATTCACCCCTCCACTTT. It translates to CAISEGGSNSPLHF.

The chain recombines TRBV2 with TRBJ2-1; no definite D call. Germline V gene sequence: CDR1 SNHLY, CDR2 FYNNEI. CDR3 length: 11 residues. Trimming left V 3 bases short and J 7 bases short, with 4 bases between. CDR3 amino acids: CASSDQNEQFF. CDR3 sequence (DNA): TGTGCCAGCAGTGACCAAAATGAGCAGTTCTTC.

The rearrangement links TRBV28 to TRBJ1-2; the D gene is possibly TRBD1 (6 bases). This CDR3 contains 13 residues. CDR1 is MDHEN and CDR2 is SYDVKM in the germline V gene. Trimming removed 6 bases at V and 3 bases at J, with 11 bases between. The CDR3 spells CASSRQDDYGYTF. The CDR3, as DNA: TGTGCCAGCAGCAGACAGGACGACTATGGCTACACCTTC.

The chain combines TRBV6-2 or TRBV6-3 with TRBJ1-2; unclear D gene. CDR1 is MNHEY, CDR2 SVGEGT, per germline. The CDR3 runs 13 residues. With 6 bases removed from V and 6 bases from J, the gap between germline ends came to 14 bases. The CDR3 DNA reads as TGTGCCAGCAGCACGGGGAGGGTTGATGGCTACACCTTC. This translates into CASSTGRVDGYTF.

The rearrangement joins TRBV6-6 to TRBJ1-1; 9 bases map to TRBD1. The germline gives CDR1 MNHNY, CDR2 SVGAGI (reference sequence). After removal of 5 bases from V and 3 bases from J, the junction contained 13 bases not matched to a gene. The length of the CDR3 is 17 residues. CDR3 protein: CASSRPLTGGGHTEAFF. DNA of the CDR3: TGTGCCAGCAGTCGACCCTTGACAGGGGGGGGGCACACTGAAGCTTTCTTT.

The chain links TRBV3-1 (or the pseudogene TRBV3-2) to TRBJ1-2; D gene uncertain. The germline V gene has CDR1 LGHDT and CDR2 YNNKEL (reference sequence). V dropped 4 bases and J dropped 2 bases, with 14 bases sitting between them. This CDR3 is 15 amino acids long. The CDR3 DNA sequence: TGTGCCAGCAGCCCTCTTCTTAAAGCGAACTATGGCTACACCTTC. It specifies CASSPLLKANYGYTF.

Concerning this clone itself: Mismatch with germline at one junction end may stem from a read error. The chain has TRBV3-1 (or the pseudogene TRBV3-2) and TRBJ2-3; the match to TRBD2 covers 14 bases. Germline CDR1 is LGHDT and CDR2 is YNNKEL (reference sequence). The CDR3 covers 14 residues. The CDR3 DNA reads TGTGCCAGCACCCAAGGACTAGCGGGGGGTACGCAGTATTTT. Translation gives CASTQGLAGGTQYF.

J is TRBJ2-5 and V is TRBV6-5; possible D gene TRBD2, 6 bases. The germline gives CDR1 MNHEY, CDR2 SVGAGI. This CDR3 has 14 residues. V was clipped by 5 bases and J by 1 base, with 11 bases between them. The CDR3 DNA reads as TGTGCCAGCAGTCCGGGACTGACCCAAGAGACCCAGTACTTC. Protein: CASSPGLTQETQYF.

The V call is TRBV27, the J call TRBJ1-2, with D perhaps matching TRBD1 (5 bases). Germline CDR1 and CDR2: MNHEY and SMNVEV (reference sequence). Trimming shortened V by 4 bases and J by 6 bases, and 18 bases separated the two germline ends. CDR3 length equals 15 residues. CDR3: CASSYSPGGGDGYTF. CDR3 nucleotides: TGTGCCAGCAGTTACAGCCCAGGCGGAGGGGATGGCTACACCTTC.

This chain links TRBV13 with TRBJ2-5, with 11 positions matching TRBD2. This CDR3 comprises 16 residues. Germline-derived CDR1 and CDR2 are PRHDT and FYEKMQ (reference sequence). V was pared by 4 bases and J by 2 bases, with 6 bases of the junction left unmatched. CDR3 loop: CASSSATSGGQETQYF. DNA for the CDR3: TGTGCCAGCAGCTCCGCCACTAGCGGGGGACAAGAGACCCAGTACTTC.

The J gene is TRBJ2-7, the V gene TRBV10-3; 8 bases line up with TRBD1. Trimming took 2 bases from V and 5 from J; bases not matched to a gene: 8. Germline CDR1 reads ENHRY; CDR2 reads SYGVKD. The CDR3 has 15 amino acids. CDR3 nucleotides: TGTGCCATCAGTGAGCCAGGACAGGGTGGAAACGAGCAGTACTTC. It translates to CAISEPGQGGNEQYF.

This chain joins TRBV6-5 and TRBJ1-4, with D unclear. Germline CDR1 and CDR2: MNHEY and SVGAGI. Deletions cut 7 bases from V and 4 bases from J, with 13 bases between. The CDR3 covers 14 residues. The CDR3 sequence: CASKSGSGNEKLFF. The DNA for the CDR3 is TGTGCCAGCAAATCCGGGAGTGGTAATGAAAAACTGTTTTTT.